These T cell receptor beta chains were read from a single sample in a study of T cells after posttransplantation cyclophosphamide. Clones were read by immunoSEQ multiplex PCR, and TCRdb kept only the in-frame ones, dropping some. The repertoire holds roughly 11,000 clones, with approximately 80% as singletons. Specimen: PBMCs, collected around 350 days after allogeneic stem cell transplant with calcineurin inhibitor and methotrexate. Receptors were obtained from a male patient aged 25 to 39 who received an allogeneic stem cell transplant from an unrelated donor, was CMV-positive, and had acute GVHD only. Some T cells may possibly be graft donor cells. The CDR3 runs from the conserved cysteine through the conserved F or W. D genes are given only for firm matches. The size entry is marked missing in some rows and otherwise reads once, few, many or a size class.

- | TRBJ2-7 | - | TRBV5-4 | CASSVPGSHEQYF | TGTGCCAGCAGCGTTCCAGGGTCCCACGAGCAGTACTTC
- | TRBJ2-2 | - | TRBV18 | CASSPPNSLTGELFF | TGTGCCAGCTCACCACCAAACAGCCTCACCGGGGAGCTGTTTTTT
- | TRBJ2-1 | TRBD2 | TRBV27 | CASRAKGVPGGWNEQFF | TGTGCCAGCAGGGCCAAGGGGGTCCCGGGAGGGTGGAATGAGCAGTTCTTC
- | TRBJ2-7 | TRBD2 | TRBV7-9 | CASSYLAGKRAYEQYF | TGTGCCAGCAGCTACTTAGCGGGGAAGAGGGCCTACGAGCAGTACTTC
few | TRBJ2-3 | - | TRBV25-1 | CASSNSDYTDTQYF | TGTGCCAGCAGTAACTCGGACTACACAGATACGCAGTATTTT
- | TRBJ1-2 | - | TRBV29-1 | CSVGQYNYGYTF | TGCAGCGTTGGACAGTATAACTATGGCTACACCTTC
once | TRBJ2-7 | TRBD1 | TRBV30 | CACSRDRPGEQYF | TGTGCCTGCAGCCGGGACAGACCGGGTGAGCAGTACTTC
- | TRBJ2-1 | TRBD2 | TRBV7-8 | CASSLLGREVKSNEQFF | TGTGCCAGCAGCTTATTAGGGCGGGAGGTAAAAAGCAATGAGCAGTTCTTC
once | TRBJ2-7 | TRBD1 | TRBV25-1 | CASSAPITGTESSYEQYF | TGTGCCAGCAGTGCTCCCATTACCGGGACAGAGAGCTCCTACGAGCAGTACTTC
- | TRBJ2-2 | - | TRBV5-1 | CASATANTGELFF | TGCGCCAGCGCGACAGCGAACACCGGGGAGCTGTTTTTT
few | TRBJ2-3 | TRBD1 | TRBV7-9 | CASTSSRTGGTDTQYF | TGTGCCAGCACCTCCAGTAGGACAGGGGGCACAGATACGCAGTATTTT
- | TRBJ2-2 | TRBD1 | TRBV7-6 | CASSLRTGAGYTGELFF | TGTGCCAGCAGCCTACGGACAGGGGCTGGTTACACCGGGGAGCTGTTTTTT
- | TRBJ2-5 | - | TRBV5-6 | CASREVGDQETQYF | TGTGCCAGCAGGGAGGTGGGAGACCAAGAGACCCAGTACTTC
- | TRBJ2-3 | - | TRBV5-1 | CASTVGGRNTDTQYF | TGCGCCAGCACCGTAGGTGGCAGGAACACAGATACGCAGTATTTT
- | TRBJ2-7 | - | TRBV27 | CASSYGGRGYEQYF | TGTGCCAGCAGTTATGGGGGCAGAGGGTACGAGCAGTACTTC
- | TRBJ2-5 | TRBD2 | TRBV13 | CASSFIETSPETQYF | TGTGCCAGCAGCTTCATCGAGACTAGCCCAGAGACCCAGTACTTC
- | TRBJ2-3 | TRBD1 | TRBV7-7 | CASSLGQGGTQYF | TGTGCTAGCAGCTTGGGACAGGGTGGCACGCAGTATTTT
- | TRBJ2-3 | - | TRBV27 | CASSFRTGSTDTQYF | TGTGCCAGCAGTTTTCGCACAGGGTCGACAGATACGCAGTATTTT
- | TRBJ2-7 | - | TRBV15 | CATSKHRGLYEQYF | TGTGCCACCAGCAAGCACAGGGGACTTTACGAGCAGTACTTC
- | TRBJ2-5 | TRBD2 | TRBV6-5 | CASRERGIQETQYF | TGTGCCAGCAGGGAGCGGGGGATACAAGAGACCCAGTACTTC
- | TRBJ2-1 | TRBD2 | TRBV10-3 | CAIERTSGSNEQFF | TGTGCCATTGAAAGGACTAGCGGGAGCAATGAGCAGTTCTTC
- | TRBJ2-2 | TRBD1 | TRBV29-1 | CSVQGAGTGELFF | TGCAGCGTTCAGGGGGCGGGCACCGGGGAGCTGTTTTTT
- | TRBJ1-2 | TRBD1 | TRBV6-5 | CASRRQGSYGYTF | TGTGCCAGCAGGCGACAGGGGAGCTATGGCTACACCTTC
- | TRBJ1-5 | - | TRBV30 | CAWSATDSNQPQHF | TGTGCCTGGAGTGCGACAGATAGCAATCAGCCCCAGCATTTT
once | TRBJ2-1 | - | TRBV4-1 | CASSPQMMIGNEQFF | TGCGCCAGCAGCCCTCAGATGATGATCGGGAATGAGCAGTTCTTC
- | TRBJ1-2 | - | TRBV18 | CASSPSNRVSANYGYTF | TGTGCCAGCTCACCAAGTAACAGGGTGAGCGCTAACTATGGCTACACCTTC
- | TRBJ1-1 | - | TRBV14 | CASSDWDFTRTEAFF | TGTGCCAGCAGCGATTGGGACTTCACGAGGACTGAAGCTTTCTTT
- | TRBJ1-2 | - | TRBV20-1 | CSARRGGYTF | TGCAGTGCTAGAAGAGGAGGCTACACCTTC
- | TRBJ1-4 | - | TRBV13 | CASSSNSPEGLFF | TGTGCCAGCAGCTCCAACAGCCCCGAAGGACTGTTTTTT
- | TRBJ1-2 | - | TRBV6-1 | CASSDLGGLSGYTF | TGTGCCAGCAGTGACTTAGGGGGTCTGAGTGGCTACACCTTC
- | TRBJ2-7 | - | TRBV2 | CASSGGYEQYF | TGTGCCAGCAGTGGAGGCTACGAGCAGTACTTC
- | TRBJ1-1 | TRBD1 | TRBV4-1 | CASSLRTGGLATEAFF | TGCGCCAGCAGCCTACGGACAGGGGGCCTGGCCACTGAAGCTTTCTTT
- | TRBJ2-5 | TRBD2 | TRBV4-1 | CASSQEGTTGKETQYF | TGCGCCAGCAGCCAAGAGGGGACTACCGGAAAGGAGACCCAGTACTTC
- | TRBJ2-5 | TRBD2 | TRBV4-3 | CASSQDYLRGGFETQYF | TGCGCCAGCAGCCAAGATTATTTGCGGGGGGGCTTTGAGACCCAGTACTTC
- | TRBJ2-1 | - | TRBV30 | CAWSVGPISGQFF | TGTGCCTGGAGTGTAGGACCTATCAGCGGGCAGTTCTTC
- | TRBJ1-4 | TRBD1 | TRBV2 | CASGPGTGREKLFF | TGTGCCAGCGGGCCGGGGACAGGGCGTGAAAAACTGTTTTTT
- | TRBJ2-2 | - | TRBV4-1 | CASSQEAQLGLTGELFF | TGCGCCAGCAGCCAAGAGGCTCAACTAGGCCTCACCGGGGAGCTGTTTTTT
- | TRBJ2-1 | TRBD1 | TRBV5-1 | CASSLTGQGTDEQFF | TGCGCCAGCAGCTTAACCGGACAGGGTACCGATGAGCAGTTCTTC
- | TRBJ2-7 | - | TRBV6-5 | CASMGGPRREQYF | TGTGCCAGCATGGGGGGTCCGAGGAGGGAGCAGTACTTC
once | TRBJ1-1 | - | TRBV5-1 | CASSSPGDTEAFF | TGCGCCAGCAGCAGCCCGGGGGACACTGAAGCTTTCTTT
- | TRBJ2-1 | - | TRBV30 | CAWSLTSSYNEQFF | TGTGCCTGGAGTCTGACAAGCTCCTACAATGAGCAGTTCTTC
- | TRBJ2-5 | TRBD1 | TRBV7-8 | CASSIMLDRGRETQYF | TGTGCCAGCAGCATTATGTTGGACAGGGGGCGGGAGACCCAGTACTTC
- | TRBJ2-3 | TRBD2 | TRBV9 | CASSLRTSGGTDTQYF | TGTGCCAGCAGCCTTAGGACTAGCGGGGGTACAGATACGCAGTATTTT
- | TRBJ2-7 | - | TRBV5-5 | CASSLSLVGGSYEQYF | TGTGCCAGCAGCTTGAGCCTCGTCGGAGGGTCCTACGAGCAGTACTTC
- | TRBJ2-5 | - | TRBV7-9 | CASSLARVETQYF | TGTGCCAGCAGCTTAGCGCGCGTGGAGACCCAGTACTTC
- | TRBJ2-7 | TRBD1 | TRBV13 | CASSPGQTSYEQYF | TGTGCCAGCAGCCCGGGACAGACATCTTACGAGCAGTACTTC
- | TRBJ2-3 | TRBD2 | TRBV5-1 | CASSISGSSTDTQYF | TGCGCCAGCAGCATTAGCGGGAGTAGCACAGATACGCAGTATTTT
- | TRBJ1-1 | - | TRBV4-3 | CASSRGESNTEAFF | TGCGCCAGCAGCCGGGGGGAATCTAACACTGAAGCTTTCTTT
- | TRBJ2-5 | TRBD2 | TRBV4-1 | CASSSGTSRPQETQYF | TGCGCCAGCAGCTCCGGGACTAGTCGTCCTCAAGAGACCCAGTACTTC
few | TRBJ2-7 | - | TRBV5-1 | CASSLAGNLYEQYF | TGCGCCAGCAGCTTGGCCGGGAACCTCTACGAGCAGTACTTC
- | TRBJ2-5 | - | TRBV2 | CASSDGPGLQETQYF | TGTGCCAGCAGTGATGGTCCGGGACTTCAAGAGACCCAGTACTTC
once | TRBJ2-2 | TRBD1 | TRBV29-1 | CSVERPGQGKDGELFF | TGCAGCGTTGAACGTCCGGGACAGGGGAAGGACGGGGAGCTGTTTTTT